Following are 30 T cell receptor beta chains from one sample sequenced in a study of cytomegalovirus exposure and HLA in healthy donors. This table comes from immunoSEQ multiplex PCR, and its TCRdb copy is limited to in-frame clones, with some not included. The sample has approximately 220,000 clones; 65% to 85% are singletons. Sequencing was performed on PBMCs. The receptors come from a woman aged 25 to 39 in good health and CMV-seropositive.

The V call is TRBV7-6, the J call TRBJ2-7; the match to TRBD2 covers 14 bases. The CDR3 is 15 amino acids. Germline V gives CDR1 SGHVS, CDR2 FNYEAQ. Trimming removed 5 bases from V and 6 bases from J; junction bases left unmatched: 6. The CDR3 loop is CASSIGTSGSFEQYF. The DNA for the CDR3 is TGTGCCAGCAGCATCGGGACTAGCGGGAGCTTCGAGCAGTACTTC.

V is TRBV2 and J is TRBJ2-5; 8 positions agree with TRBD2. The V gene end was trimmed by 4 bases and the J gene end by 4 bases; junction bases not matched to a gene: 5. Looked up from germline, CDR1 is SNHLY and CDR2 is FYNNEI. The CDR3 consists of 14 residues. The CDR3 region has the DNA TGTGCCAGCAGTGCTCTAGCGGGTGGAGAGACCCAGTACTTC. Translating it yields CASSALAGGETQYF.

The rearrangement joins TRBV5-8 to TRBJ2-7; D not resolved. This CDR3 spans 13 amino acids. CDR1 and CDR2 from the germline V gene are SGHTS and YDEGEE. V shed 4 bases and J shed 6 bases, with 14 bases lying between them. The CDR3: CASSLPGVGEQYF. The CDR3 DNA is TGTGCCAGCAGCCTTCCTGGGGTAGGCGAGCAGTACTTC.

The chain is built from TRBV19 and TRBJ1-1; no clear D. Germline V lookup: CDR1 LNHDA, CDR2 SQIVND (reference sequence). The V end lost 4 bases, the J end lost 0 bases, and 9 bases lay between the germline ends. There are 14 residues in the CDR3. CDR3 in DNA: TGTGCCAGTAGTACCTACGCTCTGAACACTGAAGCTTTCTTT. Residues: CASSTYALNTEAFF.

The chain carries TRBV20-1 and TRBJ2-7, with D unclear. This CDR3 spans 11 amino acids. Germline V CDR1 and CDR2: DFQATT, SNEGSKA (reference sequence). The V gene lost 6 bases and the J gene lost 3 bases, with 9 bases spanning the gap. The CDR3 coding sequence is TGCAGTGCATACAAGAACTACGAGCAGTACTTC. It translates to CSAYKNYEQYF.

The chain is built from TRBV29-1 and TRBJ2-5; TRBD2 is a possible D gene (6 bases). The V end was cut by 1 base, the J end by 4 bases, with 16 bases between. CDR1 is SQVTM, CDR2 ANQGSEA, per germline. This CDR3 region has 15 residues. CDR3 nucleotides: TGCAGCGTTGAAGTTTCGGGGTCCGGGGGAGAGACCCAGTACTTC. It is translated as CSVEVSGSGGETQYF.

The chain combines TRBV15 with TRBJ1-1; possibly TRBD1 for D (6 bases). From germline, CDR1 is LNHNV and CDR2 YYDKDF (reference sequence). CDR3 size: 14 residues. V gave up 8 bases and J gave up 1 base, with 14 bases separating them. CDR3 nucleotide sequence: TGTGCCACCGGGACGGGACAAGAGAACACTGAAGCTTTCTTT. Translating it yields CATGTGQENTEAFF.

The rearrangement joins TRBV4-2 to TRBJ1-4; D unclear. There are 15 residues in the CDR3. Germline assignment: CDR1 LGHNA and CDR2 YNFKEQ. V lost 4 bases and J 0 bases, leaving 9 bases between the germline ends. For the CDR3, the DNA is TGTGCCAGCAGCCGGGTCGGTGCAACTAATGAAAAACTGTTTTTT. It specifies CASSRVGATNEKLFF.

The CDR3 here is CASSVATPTSFGGGYTEAFF. DNA of the CDR3: TGTGCCAGCAGCGTAGCTACTCCTACCTCGTTTGGGGGAGGGTACACTGAAGCTTTCTTT. The chain has TRBV9 and TRBJ1-1; perhaps TRBD1 as D (5 bases). The CDR3 spans 20 residues. Germline CDR1 is SGDLS and CDR2 is YYNGEE. The ends were cut back, 0 bases at V and 3 bases at J, with 27 bases in the middle.

J is TRBJ2-1 and V is TRBV5-1; 7 bases agree with TRBD1. V lost 4 bases to trimming and J lost 5 bases; unmatched junction nucleotides: 6. The CDR3 consists of 14 residues. Germline V CDR1 and CDR2: SGHRS, YFSETQ. The CDR3 nucleotides are TGCGCCAGCAGCCCGGGACAGTTCAACAATGAGCAGTTCTTC. Protein: CASSPGQFNNEQFF.

The chain employs TRBV5-1 and TRBJ1-1; D is ambiguous. The germline V gene has CDR1 SGHRS and CDR2 YFSETQ. This CDR3 spans 15 amino acids. The V gene lost 0 bases and the J gene lost 1 base, with 10 bases spanning the gap. The CDR3 is CASSLEGRKNTEAFF. The CDR3 DNA follows: TGCGCCAGCAGCTTGGAGGGCAGAAAGAACACTGAAGCTTTCTTT.

This rearrangement joins TRBV29-1 to TRBJ1-4; unclear D gene. CDR3 length equals 11 residues. Trimming removed 3 bases at V and 8 bases at J, with 7 bases between. Germline CDR1 reads SQVTM; CDR2 reads ANQGSEA. This chain's CDR3 is CSVEANEKLFF. In DNA, the CDR3 is TGCAGCGTTGAGGCCAACGAAAAACTGTTTTTT.

The genes are TRBV13 and TRBJ2-7; D is possibly TRBD1 (6 bases). The ends were cut back, 0 bases at V and 6 bases at J, with 12 bases in the middle. CDR1 and CDR2 (germline): PRHDT, FYEKMQ (reference sequence). The CDR3 loop spans 14 amino acids. The CDR3 DNA reads TGTGCCAGCAGCTTAGGAGGCAGGGGATCCGAGCAGTACTTC. Translation gives CASSLGGRGSEQYF.

The chain carries TRBV10-3 and TRBJ1-2, with TRBD1 as a possible D gene (5 bases). The germline V gene encodes CDR1 ENHRY and CDR2 SYGVKD. Trimming removed 4 bases from V and 1 base from J, with 7 bases in between. The CDR3 is 13 amino acids. This CDR3 reads CAISAGFNYGYTF. The CDR3 DNA reads TGTGCCATCAGTGCAGGGTTTAACTATGGCTACACCTTC.

This rearrangement joins TRBV28 to TRBJ1-2, with 12 bases matching TRBD1. V trimming: 5 bases; J trimming: 3 bases; junction bases outside the gene matches: 13. CDR3 size: 18 residues. CDR1 and CDR2 (germline): MDHEN, SYDVKM. The CDR3 bases are TGTGCCAGCAGTCATGGGACAGGGGGCGGCAAGAGCTACTATGGCTACACCTTC. Its translation is CASSHGTGGGKSYYGYTF.

This clone was observed once. The chain combines TRBV7-8 with TRBJ1-4, with 7 bases matching TRBD1. CDR3 size: 14 residues. CDR1 is SGHVS and CDR2 is FQNEAQ in the germline V gene. The trim removed 4 bases at V and 4 bases at J, leaving 3 bases unmatched. The DNA for the CDR3 is TGTGCCAGCAGCTCGGACAGGTTTAATGAAAAACTGTTTTTT. Its protein is CASSSDRFNEKLFF.

A few counts support this clone. The rearrangement joins TRBV2 to TRBJ1-5; maybe TRBD1 (5 bases). The CDR3 contains 14 residues. The germline V gene encodes CDR1 SNHLY and CDR2 FYNNEI. The V gene lost 4 bases and the J gene lost 4 bases, with 11 bases spanning the gap. This CDR3 reads CASSGDGGNQPQHF. CDR3 bases: TGTGCCAGCAGTGGGGACGGCGGGAATCAGCCCCAGCATTTT.

The J gene is TRBJ2-3, the V gene TRBV27; a weak D match, TRBD2 (5 bases). V was cut by 6 bases and J by 0 bases, with 10 bases left in between. The CDR3 runs to 14 residues. Germline CDR1 MNHEY, CDR2 SMNVEV (reference sequence). In DNA, the CDR3 is TGTGCCAGCAGCCCTAGCAGCAGCACAGATACGCAGTATTTT. It encodes CASSPSSSTDTQYF.

This chain links TRBV30 with TRBJ1-4; TRBD1 agrees at 7 bases. Germline CDR1 and CDR2: GTSNPN and SVGIG (reference sequence). V shed 3 bases and J 4 bases; nucleotides not matched to a gene: 5. The CDR3 consists of 14 residues. The chain's CDR3 is CAWSDREFNEKLFF. The DNA for the CDR3 is TGTGCCTGGAGCGACAGGGAATTTAATGAAAAACTGTTTTTT.

The rearrangement joins TRBV28 to TRBJ2-2; 10 bases map to TRBD1. The ends lost 5 bases at V and 3 bases at J; junction bases unmatched: 15. The germline V gene has CDR1 MDHEN and CDR2 SYDVKM. This CDR3 contains 19 residues. CDR3 sequence (DNA): TGTGCCAGCAGTGTAATCCGGGACAGGGGTGTCTGGGACACCGGGGAGCTGTTTTTT. As protein: CASSVIRDRGVWDTGELFF. The complete variable domain, with remaining parts taken from reference TRBV28 and TRBJ2-2, reads DVKVTQSSRYLVKRTGEKVFLECVQDMDHENMFWYRQDPGLGLRLIYFSYDVKMKEKGDIPEGYSVSREKKERFSLILESASTNQTSMYLCASSVIRDRGVWDTGELFFGEGSRLTVL.

This clone was counted a few times. The rearrangement joins TRBV27 to TRBJ2-2; 8 nucleotides align to TRBD1. CDR3 length: 15 residues. Germline CDR1 MNHEY, CDR2 SMNVEV (reference sequence). V shed 6 bases and J 8 bases; nucleotides not matched to a gene: 11. Here the CDR3 reads CASSLRTGSVGELFF. CDR3 bases: TGTGCCAGCAGCCTTCGGACAGGGTCGGTAGGGGAGCTGTTTTTT.

The chain recombines TRBV27 with TRBJ1-5; 8 bases agree with TRBD1. Germline assignment: CDR1 MNHEY and CDR2 SMNVEV (reference sequence). The CDR3 is 14 residues long. Trimming cost V 6 bases and J 4 bases; bases outside gene matches: 5. For the CDR3, the DNA is TGTGCCAGCAGAAACAGGGGGGCGAATCAGCCCCAGCATTTT. Protein: CASRNRGANQPQHF.

This clone has just a few counts. The V gene is TRBV6-4, the J gene TRBJ2-3, with unresolved D. Germline V gene sequence: CDR1 MRHNA, CDR2 SNTAGT. The CDR3 is made up of 13 amino acids. V was shortened by 5 bases and J by 6 bases, with 12 bases between the two germline ends. CDR3 sequence: CASSNRPRDTQYF. In DNA, the CDR3 is TGTGCCAGCAGTAATCGGCCCCGGGATACGCAGTATTTT.

This chain uses TRBV7-9 with TRBJ1-5; tentative D call: TRBD1 (6 bases). Germline V gives CDR1 SEHNR, CDR2 FQNEAQ (reference sequence). The CDR3 sequence is 15 residues long. V lost 5 bases and J 2 bases, leaving 13 bases between the germline ends. DNA of the CDR3: TGTGCCAGCAGCCTGACAGGTATAGGCAATCAGCCCCAGCATTTT. Translation gives CASSLTGIGNQPQHF.

CDR3 in DNA: TGTGCCATCAGTTTACTAGCGGCCAGCACAGATACGCAGTATTTT. Its protein is CAISLLAASTDTQYF. J is TRBJ2-3 and V is TRBV10-3, with TRBD2 matching over 8 bases. Looked up from germline, CDR1 is ENHRY and CDR2 is SYGVKD. V was clipped by 5 bases and J by 0 bases; unmatched bases: 4. The CDR3 covers 15 residues.

The rearrangement joins TRBV2 to TRBJ2-7; the D is unclear. Trimming took off 10 bases at V and 4 bases at J, with 11 bases between the two ends. Germline lookup yields CDR1 SNHLY and CDR2 FYNNEI. The CDR3 contains 11 residues. The CDR3 loop is CATQIGYEQYF. In DNA form, the CDR3 reads TGTGCCACCCAGATCGGATACGAGCAGTACTTC.

The V gene is TRBV5-1, the J gene TRBJ2-2; D not resolved. The CDR3 consists of 13 residues. Per the germline V gene, CDR1 is SGHRS and CDR2 is YFSETQ. V lost 4 bases and J lost 8, with 12 bases in between. The CDR3 loop is CASSKNPEGELFF. Here the CDR3 DNA reads TGCGCCAGCAGCAAAAACCCCGAAGGGGAGCTGTTTTTT. Supplemented by reference TRBV5-1 and TRBJ2-2, the full variable domain reads KAGVTQTPRYLIKTRGQQVTLSCSPISGHRSVSWYQQTPGQGLQFLFEYFSETQRNKGNFPGRFSGRQFSNSRSEMNVSTLELGDSALYLCASSKNPEGELFFGEGSRLTVL.

This clone was counted between two and nine times. V usage is TRBV20-1 and J usage is TRBJ1-2; TRBD1 is a possible D gene (5 bases). The CDR3 totals 11 residues. The germline V gene has CDR1 DFQATT and CDR2 SNEGSKA (reference sequence). Trimming took off 4 bases at V and 7 bases at J, with 10 bases between the two ends. The CDR3 nucleotides read TGCAGTGCTATACCCCAGGGTGGCTACACCTTC. Protein sequence: CSAIPQGGYTF.

The chain joins TRBV29-1 to TRBJ2-7; a weak D match, TRBD1 (7 bases). Germline CDR1 and CDR2: SQVTM and ANQGSEA. This CDR3 spans 12 amino acids. V was shortened by 4 bases and J by 5 bases, with 12 bases between the two germline ends. Here the CDR3 DNA reads TGCAGCGTTGCGGACAGGAGGGACGAGCAGTACTTC. Translation: CSVADRRDEQYF.

The gene calls are TRBV11-3 and TRBJ2-3; unclear D gene. This CDR3 is built from 13 residues. Germline lookup yields CDR1 SGHNT and CDR2 YENEEA. Deletions cut 5 bases from V and 2 bases from J, with 8 bases between. The CDR3 sequence: CASSPQVTDTQYF. DNA for the CDR3: TGTGCCAGCAGCCCCCAGGTCACAGATACGCAGTATTTT. The full variable domain, completed using reference TRBV11-3 and TRBJ2-3, is EAGVVQSPRYKIIEKKQPVAFWCNPISGHNTLYWYLQNLGQGPELLIRYENEEAVDDSQLPKDRFSAERLKGVDSTLKIQPAELGDSAVYLCASSPQVTDTQYFGPGTRLTVL.